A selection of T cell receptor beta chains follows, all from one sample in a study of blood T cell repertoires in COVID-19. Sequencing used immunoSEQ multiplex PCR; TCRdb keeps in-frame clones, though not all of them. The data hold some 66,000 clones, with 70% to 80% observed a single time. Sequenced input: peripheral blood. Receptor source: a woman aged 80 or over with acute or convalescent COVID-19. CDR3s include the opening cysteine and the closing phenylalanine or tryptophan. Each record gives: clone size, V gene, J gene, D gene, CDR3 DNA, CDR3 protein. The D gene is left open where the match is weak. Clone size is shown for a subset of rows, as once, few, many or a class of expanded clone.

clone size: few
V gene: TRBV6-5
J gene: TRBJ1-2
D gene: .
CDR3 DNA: TGTGCCAGCAGGTACACAGCTAACTATGGCTACACCTTC
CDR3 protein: CASRYTANYGYTF

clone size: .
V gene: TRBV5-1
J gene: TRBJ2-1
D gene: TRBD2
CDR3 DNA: TGCGCCAGCAGCTTGGCGGCTAGCGGGAGGGCGGATGAGCAGTTCTTC
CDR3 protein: CASSLAASGRADEQFF

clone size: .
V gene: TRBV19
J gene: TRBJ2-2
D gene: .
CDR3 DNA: TGTGCCAGTAGTATAGGTCTCACCGGGGAGCTGTTTTTT
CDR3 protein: CASSIGLTGELFF

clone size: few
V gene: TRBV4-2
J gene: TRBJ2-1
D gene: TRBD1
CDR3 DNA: TGTGCCAGCAGTCCCGGGACAGGGTTCAACAATGAGCAGTTCTTC
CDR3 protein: CASSPGTGFNNEQFF

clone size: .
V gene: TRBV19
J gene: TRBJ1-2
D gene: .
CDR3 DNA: TGTGCCAGTAGTATTGGTCTGTGGACTGACTATGGCTACACCTTC
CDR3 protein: CASSIGLWTDYGYTF

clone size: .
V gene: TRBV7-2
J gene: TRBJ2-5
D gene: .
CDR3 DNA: TGTGCCAGCAGCTTAGGCTGGGGACTCGGATCTGGGGAGACCCAGTACTTC
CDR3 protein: CASSLGWGLGSGETQYF

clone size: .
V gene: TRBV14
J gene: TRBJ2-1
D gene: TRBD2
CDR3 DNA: TGTGCCAGCACCCTAGCGGGAGGGCTTAGTGAGCAGTTCTTC
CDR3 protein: CASTLAGGLSEQFF

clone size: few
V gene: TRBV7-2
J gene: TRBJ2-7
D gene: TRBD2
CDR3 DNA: TGTGCCAGCAGCCGGACTAGCGGCACCTACGAGCAGTACTTC
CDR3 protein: CASSRTSGTYEQYF

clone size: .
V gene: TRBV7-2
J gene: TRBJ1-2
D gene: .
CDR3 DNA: TGTGCCAGCAGCCTTGGGAGTAGGCAGTTAGACGGCTACACCTTC
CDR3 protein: CASSLGSRQLDGYTF

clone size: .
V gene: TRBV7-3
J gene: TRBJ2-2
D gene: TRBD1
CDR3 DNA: TGTGCCAGCAGCTCTATCGGACAGGCCCTCACCGGGGAGCTGTTTTTT
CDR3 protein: CASSSIGQALTGELFF

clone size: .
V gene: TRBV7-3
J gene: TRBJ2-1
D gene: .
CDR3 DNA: TGTGCCAGCAGCAGACAGTCGGGCTATGAGCAGTTCTTC
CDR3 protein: CASSRQSGYEQFF

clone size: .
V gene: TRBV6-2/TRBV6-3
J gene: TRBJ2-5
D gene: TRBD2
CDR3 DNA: TGTGCCAGCAGTTACAGGCTAGCGGGGGGGGAGACCCAGTACTTC
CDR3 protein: CASSYRLAGGETQYF

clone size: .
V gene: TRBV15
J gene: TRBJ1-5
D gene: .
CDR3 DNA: TGTGCCACCAGCAGAGATCGGCAGGGGAGCAATAGCAATCAGCCCCAGCATTTT
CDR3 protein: CATSRDRQGSNSNQPQHF

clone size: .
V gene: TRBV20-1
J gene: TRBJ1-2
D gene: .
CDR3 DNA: TGCAGTGCTAGTAGCGGGAGGGAACACTATGGCTACACCTTC
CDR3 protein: CSASSGREHYGYTF

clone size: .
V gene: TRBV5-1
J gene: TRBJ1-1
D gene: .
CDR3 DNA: TGCGCCAGCAGCCTTAACGACGACAGGAACACTGAAGCTTTCTTT
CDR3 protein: CASSLNDDRNTEAFF

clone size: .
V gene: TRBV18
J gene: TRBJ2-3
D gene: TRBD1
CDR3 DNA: TGTGCCAGCTCACTTTCACAGGGGATAGTCCCAGATACGCAGTATTTT
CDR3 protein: CASSLSQGIVPDTQYF

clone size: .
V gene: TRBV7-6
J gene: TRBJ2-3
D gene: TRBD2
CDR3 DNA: TGTGCCAGCAGCCGCCCCGGAAGCGGGACCACAGATACGCAGTATTTT
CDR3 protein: CASSRPGSGTTDTQYF

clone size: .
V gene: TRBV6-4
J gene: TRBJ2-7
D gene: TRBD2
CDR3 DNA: TGTGCCAGCAGTGACCAATCAAATCGAGCGGGAGGGAACTACGAGCAGTACTTC
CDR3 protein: CASSDQSNRAGGNYEQYF

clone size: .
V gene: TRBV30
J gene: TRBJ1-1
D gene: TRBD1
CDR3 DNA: TGTGCCCGAAGTCCGGGACAGGGTAGTTCTGAAGCTTTCTTT
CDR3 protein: CARSPGQGSSEAFF

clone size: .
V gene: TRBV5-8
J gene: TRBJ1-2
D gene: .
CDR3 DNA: TGTGCCAGCTTTAGCCGACGGGGCTATGGCTACACCTTC
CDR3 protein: CASFSRRGYGYTF

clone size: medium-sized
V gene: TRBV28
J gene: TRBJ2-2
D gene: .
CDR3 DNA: TGTGCCAGCAGTTTCCGGGGGACCGGGGAGCTGTTTTTT
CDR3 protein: CASSFRGTGELFF

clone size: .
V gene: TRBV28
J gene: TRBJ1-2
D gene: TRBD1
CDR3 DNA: TGTGCCAGCACCGCGGACAGGGCCCGGGGCTACACCTTC
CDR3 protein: CASTADRARGYTF

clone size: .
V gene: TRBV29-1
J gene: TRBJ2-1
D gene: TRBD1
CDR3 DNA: TGCAGCGCCACAGGGGTAAGGGAGCAGTTCTTC
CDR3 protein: CSATGVREQFF